A single sample gave rise to the 5 T cell receptor beta chains below, sequenced in a study of T cells expressing NK-cell markers. Reanalyzing the 5' RACE reads, TCRdb keeps one entry per CDR3 protein, without DNA. Its table lists about 180,000 distinct CDR3 sequences. What was sequenced was blood T cells: a sorted CD56 or NKG2C T cell subset, CD4+ or CD8+ T cells, or bulk PBMC T cells (not recorded which). The origin of the receptors is a man aged 18-70 years in good health.

J is TRBJ1-5 and V is TRBV27. The CDR3 covers 12 residues. Germline values: CDR1 MNHEY, CDR2 SMNVEV (reference sequence). Here the CDR3 reads CAREAGGQPQHF.

This rearrangement joins TRBV12-3 or TRBV12-4 to TRBJ1-1; TCRdb outputs TRBD1, but without DNA this stays unchecked. The CDR3 extends over 14 amino acids. The CDR3 reads CASSFDTGVSEAFF.

This chain's CDR3 is CASSPSHWTGNQETQYF. V and J are TRBV9 and TRBJ2-5; TCRdb outputs TRBD1, but without DNA this stays unchecked. Germline CDR1 and CDR2: SGDLS and YYNGEE. The CDR3 is made up of 17 amino acids.

This sequence joins TRBV6-5 and TRBJ2-5; the D gene TCRdb calls, TRBD1, cannot be checked with no DNA. Germline CDR1 is MNHEY and CDR2 is SVGAGI. The CDR3 contains 17 residues. The CDR3 region is CASSLDPRTGLQETQYF.

This chain uses TRBV6-5 with TRBJ1-6; without DNA, the TCRdb call of TRBD1 cannot be checked. In germline, CDR1 is MNHEY, CDR2 SVGAGI. This CDR3 contains 19 residues. The CDR3 spells CASSFRGFSPSSYNSPLHF.